A single sample is the source of the 23 T cell receptor beta chains below, sequenced in a study of blood T cell repertoires in COVID-19. Sequencing was performed with immunoSEQ multiplex PCR; in TCRdb, only in-frame clones are kept and a portion is missing. The table lists a few hundred thousand clones, around 83% of them singletons. The sample was peripheral blood. Receptor source: a man aged 35 to 55 who had recovered from COVID-19.

The V gene is TRBV4-2, the J gene TRBJ1-3; D is perhaps TRBD1 (6 bases). This CDR3 comprises 17 residues. V lost 0 bases and J lost 0, with 12 bases in between. Germline values: CDR1 LGHNA, CDR2 YNFKEQ. The CDR3 region has the DNA TGTGCCAGCAGCCAAGACCGGGACACGATCTCTGGAAACACCATATATTTT. It is translated as CASSQDRDTISGNTIYF.

The rearrangement joins TRBV10-3 to TRBJ1-2, with D tentatively TRBD1 (6 bases). Germline CDR1 ENHRY, CDR2 SYGVKD. The V end was cut by 4 bases, the J end by 4 bases, with 28 bases between. This CDR3 contains 19 residues. The DNA of the CDR3 is TGTGCCATCAGTGTACAGGGCGGGCCCTCACACTCTAACACCTATGGCTACACCTTC. It specifies CAISVQGGPSHSNTYGYTF.

CDR3 in DNA: TGTGCCAGCAGCGTCCGGGACTTGAACACCGGGGAGCTGTTTTTT. As protein: CASSVRDLNTGELFF. The V gene is TRBV9, the J gene TRBJ2-2, with D possibly being TRBD2 (6 bases). V shed 2 bases and J shed 1 base, with 9 bases lying between them. The germline CDR1 and CDR2 sequences are SGDLS and YYNGEE. The CDR3 runs to 15 residues.

The genes are TRBV10-1 and TRBJ2-3; D unresolved. CDR3 size: 13 residues. Trimming removed 2 bases at V and 4 bases at J, with 7 bases between. The germline gives CDR1 WNHNN, CDR2 SYGVQD (reference sequence). In DNA, the CDR3 is TGCGCCAGCAGTGAGCGTCTAGCAGATACGCAGTATTTT. Its translation is CASSERLADTQYF.

V gene TRBV6-5 combines with J gene TRBJ2-7; D might be TRBD1 (5 bases). From germline, CDR1 is MNHEY and CDR2 SVGAGI. The CDR3 covers 13 residues. Trimming removed 8 bases from V and 0 bases from J, with 11 bases in between. The CDR3 bases are TGTGCCAGCCAAATCGACAGCTCCTACGAGCAGTACTTC. Its translation: CASQIDSSYEQYF.

The chain joins TRBV5-5 to TRBJ1-6; tentatively, D is TRBD1 (5 bases). The CDR3 is 16 amino acids. Germline CDR1 reads SGHKS; CDR2 reads YYEKEE (reference sequence). V was shortened by 4 bases and J by 0 bases, with 11 bases between the two germline ends. The CDR3 coding sequence is TGTGCCAGCAGCCCCGGCGACAGCTCCTATAATTCACCCCTCCACTTT. This translates into CASSPGDSSYNSPLHF.

The chain links TRBV19 to TRBJ2-1; D is ambiguous. This CDR3 is built from 13 residues. In germline, CDR1 is LNHDA, CDR2 SQIVND (reference sequence). Trimming shortened V by 5 bases and J by 6 bases, and 11 bases separated the two germline ends. CDR3 loop: CASSWLDSNEQFF. The CDR3 DNA reads TGTGCCAGTAGTTGGCTAGATTCCAATGAGCAGTTCTTC. Based on the CDR3 plus reference TRBV19 and TRBJ2-1, the full variable domain is DGGITQSPKYLFRKEGQNVTLSCEQNLNHDAMYWYRQDPGQGLRLIYYSQIVNDFQKGDIAEGYSVSREKKESFPLTVTSAQKNPTAFYLCASSWLDSNEQFFGPGTRLTVL.

This chain joins TRBV14 and TRBJ1-2; D remains unclear. The CDR3 is 13 residues long. V shed 2 bases and J shed 3 bases, with 7 bases lying between them. Germline V lookup: CDR1 SGHDN, CDR2 FVKESK. CDR3 loop: CASSQLGDYGYTF. The CDR3 nucleotides read TGTGCCAGCAGCCAATTGGGCGACTATGGCTACACCTTC.

V gene TRBV18 combines with J gene TRBJ1-2, with 7 bases lining up with TRBD1. The CDR3 consists of 15 residues. CDR1 KGHSH and CDR2 LQKENI come from the germline V gene. V shed 3 bases, J shed 6 bases, and the junction held 10 bases outside the gene matches. CDR3 sequence (DNA): TGTGCCAGCTCACCGTCAGCACAGGGGAGAGATGGCTACACCTTC. Its protein product is CASSPSAQGRDGYTF.

The chain joins TRBV5-6 to TRBJ1-1; D uncertain. The CDR3 has 13 amino acids. Trimming stripped 3 bases from V and 10 bases from J, with 16 bases between. CDR1 is SGHDT, CDR2 YYEEEE, per germline. In nucleotides, the CDR3 is TGTGCCAGCAGCTCAGGTGCCGAGACGCCAGCTTTCTTT. Protein sequence: CASSSGAETPAFF. Together with reference TRBV5-6 and TRBJ1-1, the CDR3 gives the full variable domain: DAGVTQSPTHLIKTRGQQVTLRCSPKSGHDTVSWYQQALGQGPQFIFQYYEEEERQRGNFPDRFSGHQFPNYSSELNVNALLLGDSALYLCASSSGAETPAFFGQGTRLTVV.

The chain recombines TRBV6-5 with TRBJ1-5; no firm D call. CDR1 MNHEY and CDR2 SVGAGI come from the germline V gene. The V end was cut by 11 bases, the J end by 5 bases, with 16 bases between. The CDR3 extends over 13 amino acids. The CDR3 sequence is CAGSRGPDQPQHF. DNA of the CDR3: TGTGCCGGCTCCCGAGGGCCGGATCAGCCCCAGCATTTT.

The V call is TRBV5-5, the J call TRBJ1-3, with D possibly matching TRBD1 (5 bases). Germline CDR1 is SGHKS and CDR2 is YYEKEE (reference sequence). Trimming cost V 3 bases and J 1 base, with 11 bases left between them. This CDR3 contains 15 residues. This CDR3 reads CASSSGAYSGNTIYF. CDR3 DNA sequence: TGTGCCAGCAGCTCTGGGGCATATTCTGGAAACACCATATATTTT.

The chain employs TRBV19 and TRBJ2-2, with 11 bases that match TRBD2. Trimming removed 6 bases from V and 6 bases from J; junction bases left unmatched: 12. Germline CDR1 is LNHDA and CDR2 is SQIVND (reference sequence). The CDR3 spans 17 residues. In DNA form, the CDR3 reads TGTGCCAGTAGCCTGGGCCTTAGCGGGAGGGCCCCCGGGGAGCTGTTTTTT. Residues: CASSLGLSGRAPGELFF.

The CDR3 DNA sequence: TGCGCCAGCAGCCAAGGGGCGTCCAACCTCTATGGCTACACCTTC. It encodes CASSQGASNLYGYTF. This chain uses TRBV4-3 with TRBJ1-2; D is unresolved. This CDR3 has 15 residues. CDR1 and CDR2 (germline): LGHNA, YSLEER. V was pared by 1 base and J by 4 bases, with 13 bases between.

The J gene is TRBJ1-2, the V gene TRBV7-2, with a possible D match to TRBD1 (5 bases). The CDR3 is made up of 14 amino acids. Germline V gene sequence: CDR1 SGHTA, CDR2 FQGNSA. The V end was cut by 2 bases, the J end by 6 bases, with 13 bases between. The CDR3 nucleotides read TGTGCCAGCAGCTTACTCCAGGGTGACGATGGCTACACCTTC. This gives the protein CASSLLQGDDGYTF.

In its sample, this clone was seen once. The J gene is TRBJ1-2, the V gene TRBV25-1; D is perhaps TRBD1 (5 bases). Per the germline V gene, CDR1 is MGHDK and CDR2 is SYGVNS. The CDR3 runs to 13 residues. Trimming removed 10 bases from V and 2 bases from J, with 14 bases in between. CDR3 nucleotides: TGTGCCACCACCTGGGGGGTGAACTATGGCTACACCTTC. This gives the protein CATTWGVNYGYTF.

The V and J genes are TRBV2 and TRBJ2-3; D gene ambiguous. The CDR3 length is 14 residues. Between the trimmed V and J ends, which lost 2 bases and 0 bases, there was a span of 6 bases. Germline V CDR1 and CDR2: SNHLY, FYNNEI. The CDR3 region has the DNA TGTGCCAGCAGTGAAATAACTAGCACAGATACGCAGTATTTT. Translation: CASSEITSTDTQYF.

This sequence joins TRBV3-1 (or the pseudogene TRBV3-2) and TRBJ2-7; D might be TRBD2 (6 bases). This CDR3 has 14 amino acids. V was shortened by 4 bases and J by 7 bases, with 17 bases between the two germline ends. Germline CDR1 reads LGHDT; CDR2 reads YNNKEL (reference sequence). The CDR3, as DNA: TGTGCCAGCAGCCCGAGACTAGTTTCCGGTGAGCAGTACTTC. Translation: CASSPRLVSGEQYF.

This rearrangement joins TRBV27 to TRBJ2-5; 14 nucleotides agree with TRBD2. Germline V gives CDR1 MNHEY, CDR2 SMNVEV (reference sequence). The CDR3 has 15 residues. The V gene end was trimmed by 6 bases and the J gene end by 6 bases; junction bases not matched to a gene: 6. The CDR3 DNA reads TGTGCCAGCAGCCAGGGACTAGCGGGGGTGAAGACCCAGTACTTC. It yields the protein CASSQGLAGVKTQYF.

The chain has TRBV6-5 and TRBJ1-2, with D maybe TRBD1 (6 bases). Germline lookup yields CDR1 MNHEY and CDR2 SVGAGI. CDR3 size: 15 residues. The germline V and J ends were trimmed by 2 bases and 1 base, with 11 bases remaining between them. The CDR3 DNA follows: TGTGCCAGCAGTTACGGGGGGGCAGGTAACTATGGCTACACCTTC. It specifies CASSYGGAGNYGYTF.

CDR3 in amino acids: CASSKQGEVTEAFF. CDR3 sequence (DNA): TGTGCCAGCAGTAAACAGGGGGAGGTCACTGAAGCTTTCTTT. The chain combines TRBV2 with TRBJ1-1, with TRBD1 matching over 8 bases. With 5 bases clipped from V and 4 bases from J, the junction kept 6 bases outside the gene matches. CDR1 is SNHLY and CDR2 is FYNNEI in the germline V gene. The CDR3 runs 14 residues.

The chain uses TRBV5-6 and TRBJ1-2; unclear D gene. The CDR3 consists of 13 residues. Germline-derived CDR1 and CDR2 are SGHDT and YYEEEE. Trimming removed 5 bases at V and 8 bases at J, with 16 bases between. CDR3 amino acids: CASSTASGVGYTF. The CDR3 nucleotides read TGTGCCAGCAGTACAGCGTCCGGGGTAGGCTACACCTTC.

CDR3: CASSPGQRPEAFF. The CDR3 nucleotides read TGTGCCAGCAGCCCGGGACAGCGCCCTGAAGCTTTCTTT. The chain employs TRBV12-3 or TRBV12-4 and TRBJ1-1; 7 bases fit TRBD1. V shed 6 bases and J 6 bases; nucleotides not matched to a gene: 7. The CDR3 is 13 amino acids.